These 27 T cell receptor beta chains were sequenced from one sample in a study of CD8 T cells in ankylosing spondylitis. One entry per CDR3 protein results from TCRdb running MiXCR on the 5' RACE reads. The table records some 250,000 distinct CDR3 sequences, roughly a quarter of them present only once. The source material was blood, either unsorted or a sorted T cell fraction (not recorded which). These receptor sequences come from a male donor with ankylosing spondylitis or in good health (not recorded which).

This clonotype was observed at least ten times. The rearrangement uses TRBV20-1 and TRBJ1-4; D not resolved. The germline gives CDR1 DFQATT, CDR2 SNEGSKA (reference sequence). The V and J ends lost 4 bases and 8 bases respectively, with 14 bases between them. The CDR3 has 13 residues. The CDR3 sequence: CSAKVGAEEKLFF. The CDR3 nucleotides read TGCAGTGCTAAGGTGGGCGCGGAGGAAAAACTGTTTTTT.

V usage is TRBV4-1 and J usage is TRBJ1-2; D remains ambiguous. The length of the CDR3 is 15 residues. Germline V CDR1 and CDR2: MGHRA, YSYEKL. V was clipped by 4 bases and J by 5 bases, with 17 bases between them. For the CDR3, the DNA is TGCGCCAGCAGCCCCATGAGCGTGGAACCTTATGGCTACACCTTC. As protein: CASSPMSVEPYGYTF.

In its sample, this clonotype was seen a few times. This chain links TRBV12-3 or TRBV12-4 with TRBJ2-1, with 9 bases fitting TRBD1. The CDR3 extends over 15 amino acids. V lost 5 bases to trimming and J lost 2 bases; unmatched junction nucleotides: 4. This CDR3 is CASSRTGVTYNEQFF. CDR3 in DNA: TGTGCCAGCAGTCGGACAGGGGTAACCTACAATGAGCAGTTCTTC.

In its sample, this clonotype was seen a few times. This sequence joins TRBV12-3 or TRBV12-4 and TRBJ1-5; D remains unclear. CDR3 length: 13 amino acids. Trimming shortened V by 4 bases and J by 0 bases, and 4 bases separated the two germline ends. CDR3 protein: CASSWGSNQPQHF. The CDR3 bases are TGTGCCAGCAGTTGGGGTAGCAATCAGCCCCAGCATTTT.

This clonotype has just a few counts. The J gene is TRBJ2-3, the V gene TRBV6-1; a possible D gene is TRBD2 (6 bases). V was pared by 5 bases and J by 6 bases, with 12 bases between. The CDR3 spans 13 residues. Germline values: CDR1 MNHNS, CDR2 SASEGT. The CDR3 region has the DNA TGTGCCAGCAGTCCCCGACTAGTTGATACGCAGTATTTT. It encodes CASSPRLVDTQYF.

The chain combines TRBV20-1 with TRBJ2-1; no reliable D call. The CDR3 is 10 residues long. The ends were cut back, 6 bases at V and 5 bases at J, with 5 bases in the middle. The germline gives CDR1 DFQATT, CDR2 SNEGSKA (reference sequence). Written as DNA, the CDR3 is TGCAGTGCCGCGCACAATGAGCAGTTCTTC. Protein: CSAAHNEQFF.

In this sample, this clonotype turned up many times. This rearrangement joins TRBV18 to TRBJ2-3; a weak D match, TRBD2 (5 bases). Germline lookup yields CDR1 KGHSH and CDR2 LQKENI. Trimming pared 1 base from V and 6 bases from J, leaving 14 bases between. This CDR3 is built from 15 residues. In nucleotides, the CDR3 is TGTGCCAGCTCACCACAGTGGCGGGTCGCGGATACGCAGTATTTT. This codes for CASSPQWRVADTQYF.

This clonotype was observed many times. The CDR3 loop is CASTAVMDSPLHF. As DNA, the CDR3 is TGTGCCAGCACCGCTGTGATGGATTCACCCCTCCACTTT. The rearrangement uses TRBV12-3 or TRBV12-4 and TRBJ1-6; D gene unclear. V gave up 7 bases and J gave up 8 bases, with 12 bases separating them. This CDR3 is 13 amino acids long.

This clonotype has at least ten counts. The DNA for the CDR3 is TGCAGTGCTTTGGCCGGGACAGGGTTGAATTCACCCCTCCACTTT. Its translation is CSALAGTGLNSPLHF. The V call is TRBV20-1, the J call TRBJ1-6; 9 bases match TRBD1. The V and J ends lost 5 bases and 7 bases, in that order; junction bases with no gene match: 9. CDR3 size: 15 residues. Germline V CDR1 and CDR2: DFQATT, SNEGSKA (reference sequence).

The rearrangement links TRBV4-2 to TRBJ2-5; 7 bases match TRBD2. The CDR3 is 16 amino acids. Per the germline V gene, CDR1 is LGHNA and CDR2 is YNFKEQ. Trimming at V came to 1 base and at J to 1 base, leaving 6 bases not matched to a gene. CDR3 coding DNA: TGTGCCAGCAGCCAAGCCAGCGGGGCCTTCCAAGAGACCCAGTACTTC. Its protein product is CASSQASGAFQETQYF.

The V and J genes are TRBV4-1 and TRBJ2-7; D perhaps matches TRBD1 (7 bases). CDR3 size: 16 residues. Germline V lookup: CDR1 MGHRA, CDR2 YSYEKL. The germline V and J ends were trimmed by 1 base and 6 bases, with 19 bases remaining between them. CDR3 protein: CASSQADRRARAEQYF. CDR3 DNA: TGCGCCAGCAGCCAAGCGGACAGGAGGGCGCGGGCCGAGCAGTACTTC.

The chain couples TRBV20-1 to TRBJ2-3, with D uncertain. The germline gives CDR1 DFQATT, CDR2 SNEGSKA (reference sequence). Trimming removed 0 bases from V and 6 bases from J, with 19 bases in between. CDR3 length: 16 amino acids. The CDR3: CSARDPLVEPMDTQYF. The CDR3 DNA sequence: TGCAGTGCTAGAGACCCCCTGGTGGAGCCAATGGATACGCAGTATTTT.

The sample holds many counts of this clonotype. The chain recombines TRBV29-1 with TRBJ1-1; D gene unclear. The germline gives CDR1 SQVTM, CDR2 ANQGSEA. The length of the CDR3 is 12 residues. V lost 3 bases to trimming and J lost 7 bases, with 12 bases between them. The CDR3: CSVEGWADEAFF. The CDR3 DNA sequence: TGCAGCGTTGAGGGTTGGGCAGATGAAGCTTTCTTT.

This clonotype was seen only a few times. This chain uses TRBV15 with TRBJ2-1; D unclear. From germline, CDR1 is LNHNV and CDR2 YYDKDF (reference sequence). This CDR3 is built from 11 residues. V was trimmed by 4 bases and J by 10 bases, leaving 8 bases between them. This CDR3 reads CATSKDGEQFF. The CDR3 nucleotides are TGTGCCACCAGCAAAGATGGGGAGCAGTTCTTC.

This chain uses TRBV10-3 with TRBJ1-1; D is possibly TRBD1 (6 bases). V was cut by 11 bases and J by 0 bases, with 13 bases left in between. The CDR3 covers 13 residues. The germline V gene encodes CDR1 ENHRY and CDR2 SYGVKD. CDR3 amino acids: CAGQQGLNTEAFF. CDR3 nucleotides: TGTGCCGGACAACAGGGCCTGAACACTGAAGCTTTCTTT.

The CDR3 DNA reads as TGTGCCAGCAGTAGGGCCTCGGATACGCAGTATTTT. Translated, it gives CASSRASDTQYF. The chain links TRBV6-5 to TRBJ2-3; D is unclear. Per germline, CDR1 MNHEY and CDR2 SVGAGI. V lost 5 bases, J lost 6 bases, and 9 bases lay in between. The CDR3 is made up of 12 amino acids.

This clonotype has ten or more counts. The gene calls are TRBV29-1 and TRBJ2-5; D uncertain. CDR1 and CDR2 (germline): SQVTM, ANQGSEA. V lost 6 bases and J lost 5, with 16 bases in between. The CDR3 sequence is 13 residues long. CDR3 protein: CSVRPRLRETQYF. CDR3 in DNA: TGCAGCGTCCGACCACGGCTCAGGGAGACCCAGTACTTC.

This clonotype was detected many times. The genes are TRBV20-1 and TRBJ2-3; unclear D gene. CDR1 and CDR2 from the germline V gene are DFQATT and SNEGSKA (reference sequence). V lost 4 bases, J lost 8 bases, and 13 bases lay in between. The CDR3 runs to 12 residues. CDR3 DNA sequence: TGCAGTGCTATCGCAACAGAGACTACGCAGTATTTT. Its protein is CSAIATETTQYF.

This clonotype was recorded many times. This rearrangement joins TRBV7-8 to TRBJ2-7; D may be TRBD1 (6 bases). CDR1 and CDR2 (germline): SGHVS, FQNEAQ. This CDR3 is 19 amino acids long. The ends were cut back, 5 bases at V and 0 bases at J, with 26 bases in the middle. Here the CDR3 DNA reads TGTGCCAGCAGCGCCTTAGGTGAAACAGGGTCTACATCCTCCTACGAGCAGTACTTC. Translated: CASSALGETGSTSSYEQYF. The complete variable domain, with remaining parts taken from reference TRBV7-8 and TRBJ2-7, reads GAGVSQSPRYKVAKRGQDVALRCDPISGHVSLFWYQQALGQGPEFLTYFQNEAQLDKSGLPSDRFFAERPEGSVSTLKIQRTQQEDSAVYLCASSALGETGSTSSYEQYFGPGTRLTVT.

The chain links TRBV20-1 to TRBJ2-2; D gene ambiguous. Trimming stripped 6 bases from V and 2 bases from J, with 7 bases between. Germline V gives CDR1 DFQATT, CDR2 SNEGSKA (reference sequence). CDR3 length equals 12 residues. The CDR3 sequence: CSADANTGELFF. CDR3 DNA sequence: TGCAGTGCAGACGCCAACACCGGGGAGCTGTTTTTT.

The table lists this clonotype with many counts. This sequence joins TRBV29-1 and TRBJ2-7; 7 bases fit TRBD2. The CDR3 covers 14 residues. J was trimmed by 4 bases and V by 4 bases; bases with no gene match: 10. Germline V lookup: CDR1 SQVTM, CDR2 ANQGSEA. The CDR3 sequence is CSVVPGSGGYEQYF. The CDR3 coding sequence is TGCAGCGTTGTGCCGGGTTCGGGAGGTTACGAGCAGTACTTC.

This clonotype was observed a handful of times. The rearrangement uses TRBV20-1 and TRBJ2-5, with a possible D match to TRBD1 (5 bases). Looked up from germline, CDR1 is DFQATT and CDR2 is SNEGSKA (reference sequence). Deletions cut 4 bases from V and 7 bases from J, with 16 bases between. There are 13 residues in the CDR3. This chain's CDR3 is CSATTTVLGTQYF. The CDR3 DNA reads TGCAGTGCTACTACGACAGTCCTGGGGACCCAGTACTTC.

The table lists this clonotype with many counts. J is TRBJ2-5 and V is TRBV12-3 or TRBV12-4; D tentatively fits TRBD1 or TRBD2 (5 bases each). Trimming left V 5 bases short and J 7 bases short, with 14 bases between. The CDR3 sequence is 13 residues long. CDR3 protein: CASSGGRGSTQYF. Here the CDR3 DNA reads TGTGCCAGCAGTGGGGGACGTGGGTCGACCCAGTACTTC.

This clonotype came up a few times. This chain uses TRBV20-1 with TRBJ2-4, with no clear D. The CDR3 totals 15 residues. Trimming took off 0 bases at V and 5 bases at J, with 14 bases between the two ends. CDR1 is DFQATT and CDR2 is SNEGSKA in the germline V gene (reference sequence). For the CDR3, the DNA is TGCAGTGCTAGAGAGCCACTGGGAAAGGAAAACATTCAGTACTTC. It codes for CSAREPLGKENIQYF.

This clonotype was detected many times. The V gene is TRBV3-1, the J gene TRBJ2-1; TRBD1 matches at 9 bases. The CDR3 contains 15 residues. Germline-derived CDR1 and CDR2 are LGHDT and YNNKEL (reference sequence). The ends lost 5 bases at V and 6 bases at J; junction bases unmatched: 8. Here the CDR3 reads CASSRGTGLGNEQFF. CDR3 sequence (DNA): TGTGCCAGCAGCAGAGGGACAGGGTTAGGCAATGAGCAGTTCTTC.

This clonotype was picked up many times. The chain carries TRBV12-3 or TRBV12-4 and TRBJ2-7; D is uncertain. This CDR3 comprises 13 residues. V was shortened by 3 bases and J by 6 bases, with 12 bases between the two germline ends. In DNA form, the CDR3 reads TGTGCCAGCAGTTTCTCACCCCCCGGCGAGCAGTACTTC. Amino acid sequence: CASSFSPPGEQYF.

This clonotype was seen ten or more times. The chain employs TRBV12-3 or TRBV12-4 and TRBJ1-6; 7 bases are shared with TRBD1. J was trimmed by 7 bases and V by 3 bases; bases with no gene match: 3. This CDR3 is built from 14 residues. The CDR3 reads CASSFGTANSPLHF. CDR3 nucleotide sequence: TGTGCCAGCAGTTTCGGGACAGCCAATTCACCCCTCCACTTT.